A selection of T cell receptor beta chains follows, all from one sample in a study of blood T cell repertoires in COVID-19. Generated by immunoSEQ multiplex PCR, the TCRdb table keeps only in-frame clones and is missing some. In the table there are 350,000 or so clones, approximately 87% of which are singletons. Sequenced: peripheral blood. All receptors derive from a woman in her thirties with COVID-19, enrolled during active disease. Each CDR3 is given with its conserved first and last residue. Fields, in order: clone size, J gene, D gene, V gene, CDR3 DNA, CDR3 protein. D genes are given only for firm matches. The listing skips clone size in some rows; elsewhere it reads once, few, many or a size class.

. | TRBJ2-7 | . | TRBV5-1 | TGCGCCAGCAGCCCCCTCGCAGGGGCCTCCTACGAGCAGTACTTC | CASSPLAGASYEQYF
. | TRBJ2-7 | TRBD1 | TRBV19 | TGTGCCAGTAGTATAGGGACAGGACCCTACGAGCAGTACTTC | CASSIGTGPYEQYF
once | TRBJ2-2 | . | TRBV9 | TGTGCCAGCAGCGTCGGAGCGAACACCGGGGAGCTGTTTTTT | CASSVGANTGELFF
. | TRBJ2-1 | . | TRBV28 | TGTGCCAGCAGTTATGGAGGGACCCTAGGTTACAATGAGCAGTTCTTC | CASSYGGTLGYNEQFF
. | TRBJ2-3 | . | TRBV4-1 | TGCGCCAGCAGCCAAGATCGGACTCGGGTGACAGATACGCAGTATTTT | CASSQDRTRVTDTQYF
. | TRBJ1-6 | . | TRBV6-6 | TGTGCCAGCAGTAAATCTAGCTCCTATAATTCACCCCTCCACTTT | CASSKSSSYNSPLHF
. | TRBJ2-3 | TRBD2 | TRBV10-3 | TGTGCCATCAGTATGACTAGCGGGAGAACAGATACGCAGTATTTT | CAISMTSGRTDTQYF
. | TRBJ2-7 | . | TRBV10-2 | TGCGCCAGCAGTTCCGCCGGCTGGCGGCTGAGCGAGCAGTACTTC | CASSSAGWRLSEQYF
. | TRBJ2-3 | TRBD2 | TRBV10-1 | TGCGCCAGCAGTGAAGGGACTAGCGGGAGTTCTACAGATACGCAGTATTTT | CASSEGTSGSSTDTQYF
few | TRBJ1-5 | . | TRBV28 | TGTGCCAGCAGTTCGGGATTCTACAATCAGCCCCAGCATTTT | CASSSGFYNQPQHF
once | TRBJ2-7 | . | TRBV24-1 | TGTGCCACCAGTGCCGGGTTTGGGTACGAGCAGTACTTC | CATSAGFGYEQYF
few | TRBJ1-2 | . | TRBV28 | TGTGCCAGCAAACAAGCAGCGGGCTACACCTTC | CASKQAAGYTF
. | TRBJ2-2 | TRBD2 | TRBV4-3 | TGCGCCAGCAGCACAGGCGCGGGGGGGCGGAGGATCGGGGAGCTGTTTTTT | CASSTGAGGRRIGELFF
once | TRBJ2-3 | TRBD2 | TRBV3-1/TRBV3-2 | TGTGCCAGCAGCCAATCGGCGGGAGTTGCAGATACGCAGTATTTT | CASSQSAGVADTQYF